This T cell receptor beta chain stems from a study of blood T cell repertoires in COVID-19. Overall study: Collection of acute and convalescent COVID-19 samples took place in the United States, Italy and Spain. PBMCs, B-cell-depleted T cells, or T cells provided the cDNA or gDNA that made up the material.

Clones were read by immunoSEQ multiplex PCR, and TCRdb kept only the in-frame ones, dropping some. Among over 200,000 clones listed, roughly 90% were seen once. The CDR3 is 18 residues long. Germline V gives CDR1 LGHDT, CDR2 YNNKEL (reference sequence). Trimming removed 4 bases from V and 7 bases from J; junction bases left unmatched: 15. The TCR sequence derives from an older woman with acute or convalescent COVID-19. Sequencing input: peripheral blood. The chain links TRBV3-1 (or the pseudogene TRBV3-2) to TRBJ2-2; TRBD2 matches 10 bases. The CDR3 region has the DNA TGTGCCAGCAGCCTCCAAGCGGGGGGGGTAGCGTCTATCGGGGAGCTGTTTTTT. Translation gives CASSLQAGGVASIGELFF.